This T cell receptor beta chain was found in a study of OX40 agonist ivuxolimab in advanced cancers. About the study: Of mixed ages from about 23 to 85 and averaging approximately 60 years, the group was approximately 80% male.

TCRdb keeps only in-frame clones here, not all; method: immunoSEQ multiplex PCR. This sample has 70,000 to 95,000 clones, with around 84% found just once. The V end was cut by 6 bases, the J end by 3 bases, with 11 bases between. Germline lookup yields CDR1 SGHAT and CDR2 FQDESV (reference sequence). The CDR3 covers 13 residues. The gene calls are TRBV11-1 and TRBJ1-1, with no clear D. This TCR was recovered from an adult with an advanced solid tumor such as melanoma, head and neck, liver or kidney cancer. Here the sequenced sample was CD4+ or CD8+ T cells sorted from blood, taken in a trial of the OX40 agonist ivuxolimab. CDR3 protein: CASRGYLDTEAFF. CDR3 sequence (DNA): TGTGCCAGCAGAGGGTACCTCGACACTGAAGCTTTCTTT.